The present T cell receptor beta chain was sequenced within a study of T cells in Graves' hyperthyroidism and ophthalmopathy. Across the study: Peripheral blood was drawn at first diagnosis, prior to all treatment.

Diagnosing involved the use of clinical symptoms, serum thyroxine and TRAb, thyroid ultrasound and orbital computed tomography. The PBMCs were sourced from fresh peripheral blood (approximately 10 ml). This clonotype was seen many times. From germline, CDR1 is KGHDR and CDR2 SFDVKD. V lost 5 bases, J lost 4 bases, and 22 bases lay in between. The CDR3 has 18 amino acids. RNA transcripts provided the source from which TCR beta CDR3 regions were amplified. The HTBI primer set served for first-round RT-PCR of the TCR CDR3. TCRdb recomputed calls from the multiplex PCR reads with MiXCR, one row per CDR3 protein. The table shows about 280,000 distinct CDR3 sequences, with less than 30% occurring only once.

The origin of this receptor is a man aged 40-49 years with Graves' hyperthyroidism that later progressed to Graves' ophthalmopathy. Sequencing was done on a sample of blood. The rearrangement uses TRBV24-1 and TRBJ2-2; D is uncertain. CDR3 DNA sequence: TGTGCCACCAGTGCTCAACATCTGGACCTATTGGGCACCGGGGAGCTGTTTTTT. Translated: CATSAQHLDLLGTGELFF.